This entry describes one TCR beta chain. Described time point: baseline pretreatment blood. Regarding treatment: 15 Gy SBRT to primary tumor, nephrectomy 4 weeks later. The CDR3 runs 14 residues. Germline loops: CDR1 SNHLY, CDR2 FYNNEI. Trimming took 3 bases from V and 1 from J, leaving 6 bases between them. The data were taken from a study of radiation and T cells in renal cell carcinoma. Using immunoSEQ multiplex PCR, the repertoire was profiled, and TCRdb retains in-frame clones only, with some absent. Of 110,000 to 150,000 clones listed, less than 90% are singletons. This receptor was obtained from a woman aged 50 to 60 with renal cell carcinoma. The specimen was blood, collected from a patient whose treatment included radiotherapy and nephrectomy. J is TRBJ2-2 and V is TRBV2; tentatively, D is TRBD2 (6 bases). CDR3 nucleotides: TGTGCCAGCAGTGAGCGGGGGAACACCGGGGAGCTGTTTTTT. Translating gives CASSERGNTGELFF.